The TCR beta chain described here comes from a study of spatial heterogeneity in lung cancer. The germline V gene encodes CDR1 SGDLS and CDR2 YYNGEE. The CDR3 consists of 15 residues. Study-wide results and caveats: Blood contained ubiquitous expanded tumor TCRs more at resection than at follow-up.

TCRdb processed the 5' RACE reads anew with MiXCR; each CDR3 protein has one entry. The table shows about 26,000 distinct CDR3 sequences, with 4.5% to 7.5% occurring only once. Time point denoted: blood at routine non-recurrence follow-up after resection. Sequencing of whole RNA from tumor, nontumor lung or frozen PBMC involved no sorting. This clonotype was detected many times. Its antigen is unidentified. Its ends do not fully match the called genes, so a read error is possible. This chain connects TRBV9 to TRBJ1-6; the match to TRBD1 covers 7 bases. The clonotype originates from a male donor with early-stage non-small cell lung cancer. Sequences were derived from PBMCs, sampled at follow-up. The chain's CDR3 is CASSVGTEYNLPLHF. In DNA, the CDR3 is TGTGCCAGCAGCGTCGGGACAGAGTATAATTTACCCCTCCACTTT.